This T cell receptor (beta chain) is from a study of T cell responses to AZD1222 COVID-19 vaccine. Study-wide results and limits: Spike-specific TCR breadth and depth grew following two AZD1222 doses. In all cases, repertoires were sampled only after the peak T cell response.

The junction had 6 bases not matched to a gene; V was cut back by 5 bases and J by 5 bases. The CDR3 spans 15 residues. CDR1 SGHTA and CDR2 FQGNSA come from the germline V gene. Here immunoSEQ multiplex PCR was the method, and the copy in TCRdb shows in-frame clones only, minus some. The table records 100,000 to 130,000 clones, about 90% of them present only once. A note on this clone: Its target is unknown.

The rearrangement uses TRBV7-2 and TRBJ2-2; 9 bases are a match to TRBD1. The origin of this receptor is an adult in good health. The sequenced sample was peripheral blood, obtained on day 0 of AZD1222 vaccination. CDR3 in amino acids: CASSLTGTGTGELFF. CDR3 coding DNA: TGTGCCAGCAGCCTTACCGGGACAGGGACCGGGGAGCTGTTTTTT.